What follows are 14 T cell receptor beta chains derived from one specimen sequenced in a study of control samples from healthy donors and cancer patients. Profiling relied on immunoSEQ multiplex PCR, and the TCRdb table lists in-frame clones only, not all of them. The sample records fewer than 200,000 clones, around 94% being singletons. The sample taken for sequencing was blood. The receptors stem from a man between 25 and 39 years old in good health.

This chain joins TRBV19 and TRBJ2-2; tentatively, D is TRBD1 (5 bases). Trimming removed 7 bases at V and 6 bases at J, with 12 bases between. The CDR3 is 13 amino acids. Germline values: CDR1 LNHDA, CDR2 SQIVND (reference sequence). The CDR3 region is CASTTQGSGELFF. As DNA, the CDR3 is TGTGCCAGTACTACTCAGGGTTCCGGGGAGCTGTTTTTT. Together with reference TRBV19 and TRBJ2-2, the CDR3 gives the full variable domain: DGGITQSPKYLFRKEGQNVTLSCEQNLNHDAMYWYRQDPGQGLRLIYYSQIVNDFQKGDIAEGYSVSREKKESFPLTVTSAQKNPTAFYLCASTTQGSGELFFGEGSRLTVL.

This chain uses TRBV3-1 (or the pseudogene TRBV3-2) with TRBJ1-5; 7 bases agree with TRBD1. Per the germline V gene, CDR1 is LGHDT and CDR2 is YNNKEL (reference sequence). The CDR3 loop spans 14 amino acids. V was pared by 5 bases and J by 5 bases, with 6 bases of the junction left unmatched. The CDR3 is CASSTGAFDQPQHF. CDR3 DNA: TGTGCCAGCAGCACAGGGGCGTTTGATCAGCCCCAGCATTTT.

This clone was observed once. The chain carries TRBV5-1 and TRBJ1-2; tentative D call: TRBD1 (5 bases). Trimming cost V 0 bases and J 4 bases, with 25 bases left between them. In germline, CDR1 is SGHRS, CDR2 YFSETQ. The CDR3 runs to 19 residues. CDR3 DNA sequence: TGCGCCAGCAGCTTGGCCGGTTACCCCGCAGGGTCCCTTACCTATGGCTACACCTTC. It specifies CASSLAGYPAGSLTYGYTF. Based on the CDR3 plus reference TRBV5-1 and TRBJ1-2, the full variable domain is KAGVTQTPRYLIKTRGQQVTLSCSPISGHRSVSWYQQTPGQGLQFLFEYFSETQRNKGNFPGRFSGRQFSNSRSEMNVSTLELGDSALYLCASSLAGYPAGSLTYGYTFGSGTRLTVV.

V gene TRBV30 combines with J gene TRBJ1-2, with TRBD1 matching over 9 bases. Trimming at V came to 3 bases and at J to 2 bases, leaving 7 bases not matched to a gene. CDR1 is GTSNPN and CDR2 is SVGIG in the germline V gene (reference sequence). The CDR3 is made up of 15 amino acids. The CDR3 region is CAWRSLTGGNYGYTF. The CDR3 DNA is TGTGCCTGGAGGAGCTTGACAGGGGGAAACTATGGCTACACCTTC.

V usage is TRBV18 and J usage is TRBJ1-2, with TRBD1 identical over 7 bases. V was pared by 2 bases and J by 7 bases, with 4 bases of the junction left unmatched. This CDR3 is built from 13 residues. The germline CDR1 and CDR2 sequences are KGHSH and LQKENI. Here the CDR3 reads CASSPDREFGYTF. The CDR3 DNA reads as TGTGCCAGCTCACCAGACAGGGAATTTGGCTACACCTTC.

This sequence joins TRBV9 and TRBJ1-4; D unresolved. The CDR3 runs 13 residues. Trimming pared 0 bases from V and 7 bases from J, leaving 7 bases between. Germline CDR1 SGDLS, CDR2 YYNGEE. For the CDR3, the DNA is TGTGCCAGCAGCGTAGTTCCTGGTGAAAAACTGTTTTTT. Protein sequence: CASSVVPGEKLFF.

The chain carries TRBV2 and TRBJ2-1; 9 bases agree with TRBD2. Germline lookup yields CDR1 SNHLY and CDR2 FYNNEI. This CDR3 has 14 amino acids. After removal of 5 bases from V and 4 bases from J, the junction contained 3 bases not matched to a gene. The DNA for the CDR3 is TGTGCCAGCAGTTATAGCGGGGGTTACAATGAGCAGTTCTTC. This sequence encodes CASSYSGGYNEQFF. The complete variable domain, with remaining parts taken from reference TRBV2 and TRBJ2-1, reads EPEVTQTPSHQVTQMGQEVILRCVPISNHLYFYWYRQILGQKVEFLVSFYNNEISEKSEIFDDQFSVERPDGSNFTLKIRSTKLEDSAMYFCASSYSGGYNEQFFGPGTRLTVL.

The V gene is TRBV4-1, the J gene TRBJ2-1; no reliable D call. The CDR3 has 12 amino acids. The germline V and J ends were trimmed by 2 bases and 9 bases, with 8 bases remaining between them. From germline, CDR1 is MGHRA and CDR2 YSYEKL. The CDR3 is CASSQPPGEQFF. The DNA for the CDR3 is TGCGCCAGCAGCCAACCTCCCGGTGAGCAGTTCTTC.

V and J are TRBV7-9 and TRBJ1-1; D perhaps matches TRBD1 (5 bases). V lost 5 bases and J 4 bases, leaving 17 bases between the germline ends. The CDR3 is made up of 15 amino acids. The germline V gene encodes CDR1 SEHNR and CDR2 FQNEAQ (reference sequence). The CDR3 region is CASSPPEGHGTEAFF. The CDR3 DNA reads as TGTGCCAGCAGCCCACCCGAGGGGCATGGCACTGAAGCTTTCTTT.

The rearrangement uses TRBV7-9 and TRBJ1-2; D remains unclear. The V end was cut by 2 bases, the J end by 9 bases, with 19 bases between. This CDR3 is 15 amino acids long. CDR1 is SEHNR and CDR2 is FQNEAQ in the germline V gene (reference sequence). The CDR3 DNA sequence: TGTGCCAGCAGCTTAAAGGCTCCCGGGAGTATAAGCTACACCTTC. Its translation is CASSLKAPGSISYTF. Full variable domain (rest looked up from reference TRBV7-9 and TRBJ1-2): DTGVSQNPRHKITKRGQNVTFRCDPISEHNRLYWYRQTLGQGPEFLTYFQNEAQLEKSRLLSDRFSAERPKGSFSTLEIQRTEQGDSAMYLCASSLKAPGSISYTFGSGTRLTVV.

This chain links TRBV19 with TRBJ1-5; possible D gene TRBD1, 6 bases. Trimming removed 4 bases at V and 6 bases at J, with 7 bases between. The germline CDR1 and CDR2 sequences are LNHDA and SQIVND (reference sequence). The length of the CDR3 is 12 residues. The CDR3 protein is CASSTGAQPQHF. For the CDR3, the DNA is TGTGCCAGTAGTACAGGGGCTCAGCCCCAGCATTTT.

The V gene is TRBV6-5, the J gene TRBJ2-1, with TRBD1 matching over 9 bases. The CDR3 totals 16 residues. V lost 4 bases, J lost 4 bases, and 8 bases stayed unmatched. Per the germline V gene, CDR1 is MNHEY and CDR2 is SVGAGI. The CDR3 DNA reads TGTGCCAGCAGTTTACAGGGGGCGAAGGGTTACAATGAGCAGTTCTTC. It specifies CASSLQGAKGYNEQFF.

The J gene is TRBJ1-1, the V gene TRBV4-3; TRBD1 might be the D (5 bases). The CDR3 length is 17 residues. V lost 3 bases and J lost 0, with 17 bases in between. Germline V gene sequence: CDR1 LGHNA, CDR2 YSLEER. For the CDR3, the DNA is TGCGCCAGCAGCCAGGCCGGGACGGGAGCCATGAACACTGAAGCTTTCTTT. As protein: CASSQAGTGAMNTEAFF.

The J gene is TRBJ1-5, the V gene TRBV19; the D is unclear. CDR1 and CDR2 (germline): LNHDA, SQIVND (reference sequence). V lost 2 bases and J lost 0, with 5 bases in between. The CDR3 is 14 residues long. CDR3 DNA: TGTGCCAGTAGTATAAGGAATAGCAATCAGCCCCAGCATTTT. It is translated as CASSIRNSNQPQHF.